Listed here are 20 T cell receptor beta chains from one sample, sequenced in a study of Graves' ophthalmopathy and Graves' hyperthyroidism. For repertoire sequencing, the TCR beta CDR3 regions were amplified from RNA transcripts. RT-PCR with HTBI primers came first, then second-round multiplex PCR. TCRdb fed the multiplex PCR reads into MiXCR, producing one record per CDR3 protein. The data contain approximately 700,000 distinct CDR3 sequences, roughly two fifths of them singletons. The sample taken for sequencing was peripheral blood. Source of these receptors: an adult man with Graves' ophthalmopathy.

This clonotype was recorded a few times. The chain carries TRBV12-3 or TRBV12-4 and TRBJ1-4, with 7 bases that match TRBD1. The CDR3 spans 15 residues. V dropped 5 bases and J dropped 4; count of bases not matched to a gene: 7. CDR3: CASSPRDRYNEKLFF. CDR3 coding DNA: TGTGCCAGCAGTCCTCGGGACAGATATAATGAAAAACTGTTTTTT.

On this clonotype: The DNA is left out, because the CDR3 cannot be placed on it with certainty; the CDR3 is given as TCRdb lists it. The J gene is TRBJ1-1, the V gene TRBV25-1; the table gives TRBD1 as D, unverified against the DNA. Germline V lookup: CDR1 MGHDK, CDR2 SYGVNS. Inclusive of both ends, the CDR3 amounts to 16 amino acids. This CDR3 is CACSASLLPGNTEAFF.

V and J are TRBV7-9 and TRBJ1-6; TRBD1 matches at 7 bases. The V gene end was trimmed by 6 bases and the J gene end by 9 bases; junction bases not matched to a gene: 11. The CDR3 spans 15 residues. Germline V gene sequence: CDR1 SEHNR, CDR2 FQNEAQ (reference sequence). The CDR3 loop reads CASRQGGGTRSPLHF. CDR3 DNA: TGTGCCAGCAGGCAGGGGGGGGGGACGCGTTCACCCCTCCACTTT.

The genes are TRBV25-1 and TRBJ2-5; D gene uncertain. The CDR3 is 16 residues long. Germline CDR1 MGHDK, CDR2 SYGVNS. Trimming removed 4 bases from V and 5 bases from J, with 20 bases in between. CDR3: CASSGGHGPGAETQYF. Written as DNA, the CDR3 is TGTGCCAGCAGTGGGGGTCACGGGCCAGGAGCGGAGACCCAGTACTTC.

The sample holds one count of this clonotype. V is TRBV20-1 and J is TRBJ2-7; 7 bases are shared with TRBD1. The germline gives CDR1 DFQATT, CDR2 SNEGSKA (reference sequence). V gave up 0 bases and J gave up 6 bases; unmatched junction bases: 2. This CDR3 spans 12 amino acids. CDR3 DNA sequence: TGCAGTGCTAGAGAGACAGGGCCCGAGCAGTACTTC. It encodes CSARETGPEQYF.

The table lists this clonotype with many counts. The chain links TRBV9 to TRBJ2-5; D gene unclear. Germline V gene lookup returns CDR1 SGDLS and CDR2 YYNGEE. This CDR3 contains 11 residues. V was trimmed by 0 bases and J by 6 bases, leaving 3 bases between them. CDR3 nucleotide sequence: TGTGCCAGCAGCGTAGGAAAGACCCAGTACTTC. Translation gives CASSVGKTQYF.

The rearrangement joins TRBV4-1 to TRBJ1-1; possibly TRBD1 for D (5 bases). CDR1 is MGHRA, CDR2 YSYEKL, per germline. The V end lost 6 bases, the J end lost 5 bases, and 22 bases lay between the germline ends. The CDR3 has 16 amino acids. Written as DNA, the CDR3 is TGCGCCAGCAGACCCGAGGAGGGGCGATTCGGAACTGAAGCTTTCTTT. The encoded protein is CASRPEEGRFGTEAFF.

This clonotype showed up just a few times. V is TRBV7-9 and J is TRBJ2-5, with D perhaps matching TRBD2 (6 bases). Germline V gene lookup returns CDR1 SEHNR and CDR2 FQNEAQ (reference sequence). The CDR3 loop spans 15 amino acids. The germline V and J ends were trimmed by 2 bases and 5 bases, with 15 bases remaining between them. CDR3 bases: TGTGCCAGCAGCTTAAACGCGCTAAGCGGGGAGACCCAGTACTTC. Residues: CASSLNALSGETQYF.

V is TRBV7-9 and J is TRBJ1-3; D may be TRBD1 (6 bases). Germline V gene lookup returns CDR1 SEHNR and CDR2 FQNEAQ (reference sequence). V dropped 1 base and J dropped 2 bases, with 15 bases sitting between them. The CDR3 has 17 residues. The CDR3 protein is CASSLGSGAFTGNTIYF. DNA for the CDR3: TGTGCCAGCAGCTTAGGGTCGGGGGCATTTACTGGAAACACCATATATTTT.

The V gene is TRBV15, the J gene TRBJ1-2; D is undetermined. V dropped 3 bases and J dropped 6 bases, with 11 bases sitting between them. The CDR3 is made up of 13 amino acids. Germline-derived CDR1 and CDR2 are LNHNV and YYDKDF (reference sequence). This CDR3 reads CATSSLTGNGYTF. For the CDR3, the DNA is TGTGCCACCAGCAGCTTGACCGGGAATGGCTACACCTTC.

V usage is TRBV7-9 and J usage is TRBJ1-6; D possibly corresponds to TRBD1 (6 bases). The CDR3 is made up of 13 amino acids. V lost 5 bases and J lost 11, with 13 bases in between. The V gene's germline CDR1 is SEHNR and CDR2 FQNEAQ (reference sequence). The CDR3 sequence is CASSQGGITPLHF. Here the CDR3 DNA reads TGTGCCAGCAGCCAAGGGGGGATCACACCCCTCCACTTT.

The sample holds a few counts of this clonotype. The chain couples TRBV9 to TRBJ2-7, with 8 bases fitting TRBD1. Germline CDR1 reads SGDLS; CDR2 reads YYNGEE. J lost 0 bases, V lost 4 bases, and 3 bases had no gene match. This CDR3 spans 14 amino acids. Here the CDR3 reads CASSRDRYSYEQYF. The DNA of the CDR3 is TGTGCCAGCAGCCGGGACAGGTACTCCTACGAGCAGTACTTC.

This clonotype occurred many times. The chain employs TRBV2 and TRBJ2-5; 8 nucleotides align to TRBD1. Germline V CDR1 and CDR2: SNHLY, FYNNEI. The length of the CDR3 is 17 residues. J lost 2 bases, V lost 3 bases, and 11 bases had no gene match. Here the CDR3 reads CASSERDAGTGQETQYF. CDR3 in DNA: TGTGCCAGCAGTGAGCGTGATGCGGGGACAGGTCAAGAGACCCAGTACTTC. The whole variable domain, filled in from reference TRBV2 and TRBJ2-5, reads EPEVTQTPSHQVTQMGQEVILRCVPISNHLYFYWYRQILGQKVEFLVSFYNNEISEKSEIFDDQFSVERPDGSNFTLKIRSTKLEDSAMYFCASSERDAGTGQETQYFGPGTRLLVL.

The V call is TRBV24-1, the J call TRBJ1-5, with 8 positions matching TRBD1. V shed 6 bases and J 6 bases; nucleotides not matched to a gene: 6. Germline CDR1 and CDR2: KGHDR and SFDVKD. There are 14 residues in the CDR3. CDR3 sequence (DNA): TGTGCCACCAGTCCCAGGGGGCAAGGTCAGCCCCAGCATTTT. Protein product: CATSPRGQGQPQHF.

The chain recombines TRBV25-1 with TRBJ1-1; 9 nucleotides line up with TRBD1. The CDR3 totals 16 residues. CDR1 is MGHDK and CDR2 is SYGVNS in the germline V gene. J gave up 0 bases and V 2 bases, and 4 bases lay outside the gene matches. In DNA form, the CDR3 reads TGTGCCAGCAGTGAAGACAGGGGGTTCGTGAACACTGAAGCTTTCTTT. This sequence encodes CASSEDRGFVNTEAFF.

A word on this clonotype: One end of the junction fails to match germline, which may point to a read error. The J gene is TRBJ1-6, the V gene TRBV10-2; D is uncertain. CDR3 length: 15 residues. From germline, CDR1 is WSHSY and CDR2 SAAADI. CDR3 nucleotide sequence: TGCGCCAGCAAGGAGCAGAGCTCCTACAATTCACCCCTCCACTTT. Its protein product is CASKEQSSYNSPLHF.

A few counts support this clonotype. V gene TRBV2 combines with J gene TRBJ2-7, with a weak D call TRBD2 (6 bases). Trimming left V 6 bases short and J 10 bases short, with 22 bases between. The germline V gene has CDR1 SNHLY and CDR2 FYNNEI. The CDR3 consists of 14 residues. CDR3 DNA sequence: TGTGCCAGCAGCACCGGGACTCCTCTCGGCGAACAGTACTTC. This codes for CASSTGTPLGEQYF.

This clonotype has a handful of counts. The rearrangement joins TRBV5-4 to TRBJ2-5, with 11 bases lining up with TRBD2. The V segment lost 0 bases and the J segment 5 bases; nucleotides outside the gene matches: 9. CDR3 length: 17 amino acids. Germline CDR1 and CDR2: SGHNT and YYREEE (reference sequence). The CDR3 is CASSLELAGGPSETQYF. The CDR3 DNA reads TGTGCCAGCAGCTTGGAATTAGCGGGAGGGCCAAGTGAGACCCAGTACTTC. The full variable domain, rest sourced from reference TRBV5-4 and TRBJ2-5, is ETGVTQSPTHLIKTRGQQVTLRCSSQSGHNTVSWYQQALGQGPQFIFQYYREEENGRGNFPPRFSGLQFPNYSSELNVNALELDDSALYLCASSLELAGGPSETQYFGPGTRLLVL.

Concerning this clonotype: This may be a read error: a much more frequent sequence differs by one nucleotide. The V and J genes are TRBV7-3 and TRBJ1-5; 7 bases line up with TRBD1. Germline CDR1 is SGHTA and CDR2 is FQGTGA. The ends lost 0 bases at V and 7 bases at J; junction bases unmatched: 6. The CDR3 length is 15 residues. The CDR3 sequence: CASSLTGQPKQPQHF. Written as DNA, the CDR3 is TGTGCCAGCAGCTTAACGGGACAGCCAAAACAGCCCCAGCATTTT.

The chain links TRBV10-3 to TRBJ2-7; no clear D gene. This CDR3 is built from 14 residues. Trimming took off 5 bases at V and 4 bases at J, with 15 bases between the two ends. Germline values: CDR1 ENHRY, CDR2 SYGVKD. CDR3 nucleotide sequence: TGTGCCATCAGTTACAGAGACTCTCGATACGAGCAGTACTTC. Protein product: CAISYRDSRYEQYF.